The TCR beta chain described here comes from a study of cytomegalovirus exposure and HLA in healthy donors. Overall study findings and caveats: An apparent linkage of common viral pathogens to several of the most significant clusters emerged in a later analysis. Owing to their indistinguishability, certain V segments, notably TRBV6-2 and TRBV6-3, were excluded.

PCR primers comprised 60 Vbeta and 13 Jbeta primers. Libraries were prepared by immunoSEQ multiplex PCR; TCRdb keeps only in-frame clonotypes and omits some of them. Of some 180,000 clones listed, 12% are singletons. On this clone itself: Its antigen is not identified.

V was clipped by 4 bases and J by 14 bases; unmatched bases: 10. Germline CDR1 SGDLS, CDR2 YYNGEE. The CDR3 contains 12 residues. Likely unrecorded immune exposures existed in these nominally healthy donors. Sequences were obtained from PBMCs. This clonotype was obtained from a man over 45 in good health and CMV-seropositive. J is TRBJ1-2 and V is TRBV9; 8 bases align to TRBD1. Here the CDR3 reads CASSPRTGLDTF. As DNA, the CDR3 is TGTGCCAGCAGCCCTCGGACAGGGCTGGATACCTTC.